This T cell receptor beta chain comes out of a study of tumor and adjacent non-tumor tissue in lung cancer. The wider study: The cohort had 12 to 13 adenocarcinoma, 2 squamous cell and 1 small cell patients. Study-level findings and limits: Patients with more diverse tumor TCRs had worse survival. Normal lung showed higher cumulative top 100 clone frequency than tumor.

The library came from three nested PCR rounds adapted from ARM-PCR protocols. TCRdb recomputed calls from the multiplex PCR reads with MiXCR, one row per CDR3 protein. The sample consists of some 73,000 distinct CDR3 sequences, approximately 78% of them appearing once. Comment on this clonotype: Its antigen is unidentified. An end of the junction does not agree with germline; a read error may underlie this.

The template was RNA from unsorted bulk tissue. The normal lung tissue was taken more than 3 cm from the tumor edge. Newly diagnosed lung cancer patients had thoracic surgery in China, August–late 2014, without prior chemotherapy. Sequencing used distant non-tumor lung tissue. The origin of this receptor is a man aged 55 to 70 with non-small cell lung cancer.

In DNA form, the CDR3 reads TGCGCCAGCAGCTTTAGCGGGGGGGTGTCCAATAACATTCAGTACTTC. It translates to CASSFSGGVSNNIQYF. V usage is TRBV5-1 and J usage is TRBJ2-4; TRBD2 agrees at 11 bases. This CDR3 is built from 16 residues. Per the germline V gene, CDR1 is SGHRS and CDR2 is YFSETQ.